These 23 T cell receptor beta chains came from one sample sequenced in a study of blood T cell repertoires in COVID-19. Method: immunoSEQ multiplex PCR; TCRdb's copy keeps in-frame clones and lacks some. The table includes about 54,000 clones, roughly 79% detected once. Material for sequencing was peripheral blood. These receptors all stem from a woman in her sixties or seventies with acute or convalescent COVID-19.

The chain employs TRBV9 and TRBJ1-1, with 9 bases matching TRBD1. Trimming cost V 0 bases and J 0 bases; bases outside gene matches: 6. This CDR3 has 17 residues. CDR1 is SGDLS and CDR2 is YYNGEE in the germline V gene. For the CDR3, the DNA is TGTGCCAGCAGCGTAGGGGTGACAGGGGGAGTGAACACTGAAGCTTTCTTT. Encoded protein: CASSVGVTGGVNTEAFF.

The rearrangement uses TRBV4-2 and TRBJ2-3; D may be TRBD1 (5 bases). Germline loops: CDR1 LGHNA, CDR2 YNFKEQ. The CDR3 consists of 16 residues. V was shortened by 0 bases and J by 4 bases, with 14 bases between the two germline ends. DNA for the CDR3: TGTGCCAGCAGCCAAGATCCCTGGCAGGGTTCAGATACGCAGTATTTT. As protein: CASSQDPWQGSDTQYF.

This clone was picked up a small number of times. The V gene is TRBV28, the J gene TRBJ1-2; possibly TRBD1 for D (5 bases). The V end was cut by 8 bases, the J end by 5 bases, with 15 bases between. Germline lookup yields CDR1 MDHEN and CDR2 SYDVKM. The CDR3 loop spans 13 amino acids. The CDR3 is CASSKMGGYGYTF. DNA for the CDR3: TGTGCCAGCTCGAAAATGGGGGGGTATGGCTACACCTTC.

The rearrangement uses TRBV9 and TRBJ1-1; the D is unclear. The V gene's germline CDR1 is SGDLS and CDR2 YYNGEE. The CDR3 length is 12 residues. Trimming took off 3 bases at V and 5 bases at J, with 8 bases between the two ends. CDR3 sequence: CASSGSRTEAFF. CDR3 nucleotides: TGTGCCAGCAGCGGTTCGCGGACTGAAGCTTTCTTT. Full variable domain (rest looked up from reference TRBV9 and TRBJ1-1): DSGVTQTPKHLITATGQRVTLRCSPRSGDLSVYWYQQSLDQGLQFLIQYYNGEERAKGNILERFSAQQFPDLHSELNLSSLELGDSALYFCASSGSRTEAFFGQGTRLTVV.

This clone has only a few counts. The V and J genes are TRBV28 and TRBJ2-7, with D possibly being TRBD2 (6 bases). Trimming pared 7 bases from V and 6 bases from J, leaving 19 bases between. The CDR3 loop spans 14 amino acids. Germline V CDR1 and CDR2: MDHEN, SYDVKM. The CDR3 region is CASTWPGRIGEQYF. The DNA of the CDR3 is TGTGCCAGCACCTGGCCAGGGAGGATCGGCGAGCAGTACTTC.

V and J are TRBV6-5 and TRBJ1-5, with D unresolved. Trimming shortened V by 8 bases and J by 2 bases, and 10 bases separated the two germline ends. This CDR3 comprises 13 residues. CDR1 and CDR2 (germline): MNHEY, SVGAGI. The CDR3 spells CASLLAGNQPQHF. Here the CDR3 DNA reads TGTGCCAGCCTTCTGGCCGGCAATCAGCCCCAGCATTTT.

Of note for this clone: Mismatch with germline at one junction end may stem from a read error. The chain is built from TRBV2 and TRBJ2-7; 8 bases fit TRBD2. The CDR3 has 11 residues. CDR1 and CDR2 from the germline V gene are SNHLY and FYNNEI. The CDR3 region is CASSVNSGMNF. The CDR3 bases are TGTGCCAGCAGTGTCAATAGCGGGATGAACTTC.

V usage is TRBV5-1 and J usage is TRBJ2-1; 11 bases map to TRBD2. The CDR3 totals 18 residues. J was trimmed by 0 bases and V by 6 bases; bases with no gene match: 11. Looked up from germline, CDR1 is SGHRS and CDR2 is YFSETQ. Here the CDR3 DNA reads TGCGCCAGCACCCAAGCAACTAGCGGGAGAGGCTCCTACAATGAGCAGTTCTTC. It translates to CASTQATSGRGSYNEQFF.

This sequence joins TRBV7-6 and TRBJ2-3; a possible D gene is TRBD2 (5 bases). This CDR3 has 16 residues. The V gene's germline CDR1 is SGHVS and CDR2 FNYEAQ. Between the trimmed V and J ends, which lost 0 bases and 4 bases, there was a span of 14 bases. This CDR3 is CASSLAVLAGADTQYF. CDR3 sequence (DNA): TGTGCCAGCAGCTTAGCGGTCCTAGCCGGGGCAGATACGCAGTATTTT.

This clone was picked up one time. The chain has TRBV4-1 and TRBJ1-2; unclear D gene. Germline-derived CDR1 and CDR2 are MGHRA and YSYEKL. V was shortened by 1 base and J by 5 bases, with 20 bases between the two germline ends. The CDR3 runs to 17 residues. CDR3 protein: CASSQGQDSYPQYGYTF. The CDR3 DNA sequence: TGCGCCAGCAGCCAAGGGCAGGACTCCTACCCCCAATATGGCTACACCTTC.

The rearrangement links TRBV6-5 to TRBJ1-2, with TRBD1 matching over 10 bases. J was trimmed by 6 bases and V by 7 bases; bases with no gene match: 5. Germline CDR1 and CDR2: MNHEY and SVGAGI. The CDR3 length is 13 residues. CDR3 protein: CASNLDRGNGYTF. CDR3 DNA sequence: TGTGCCAGCAACTTGGACAGGGGGAATGGCTACACCTTC.

The V call is TRBV27, the J call TRBJ1-1; perhaps TRBD1 as D (6 bases). Germline lookup yields CDR1 MNHEY and CDR2 SMNVEV (reference sequence). The CDR3 runs 15 residues. V was pared by 7 bases and J by 1 base, with 16 bases between. For the CDR3, the DNA is TGTGCCAGCAATAGGCAGGGGAGTTCGAACACTGAAGCTTTCTTT. This codes for CASNRQGSSNTEAFF.

The V and J genes are TRBV29-1 and TRBJ2-3; D is uncertain. Germline V gene lookup returns CDR1 SQVTM and CDR2 ANQGSEA. This CDR3 comprises 15 residues. V was pared by 4 bases and J by 0 bases, with 14 bases between. The CDR3 protein is CSVAAGSTSTDTQYF. As DNA, the CDR3 is TGCAGCGTTGCGGCAGGCTCAACTAGCACAGATACGCAGTATTTT.

The chain recombines TRBV19 with TRBJ2-1; the match to TRBD1 covers 8 bases. There are 16 residues in the CDR3. The germline gives CDR1 LNHDA, CDR2 SQIVND (reference sequence). J was trimmed by 2 bases and V by 6 bases; bases with no gene match: 9. Here the CDR3 DNA reads TGTGCCAGTAGAAGCAGGACAGGGAAGACCTACAATGAGCAGTTCTTC. Its translation: CASRSRTGKTYNEQFF.

J is TRBJ2-2 and V is TRBV5-5; tentatively, D is TRBD2 (5 bases). CDR1 and CDR2 (germline): SGHKS, YYEKEE (reference sequence). Trimming took off 1 base at V and 3 bases at J, with 7 bases between the two ends. This CDR3 contains 14 residues. CDR3 DNA sequence: TGTGCCAGCAGCTTGCTCGGGGACACCGGGGAGCTGTTTTTT. Amino acid sequence: CASSLLGDTGELFF.

The chain employs TRBV3-1 (or the pseudogene TRBV3-2) and TRBJ2-1; 8 positions agree with TRBD2. Per the germline V gene, CDR1 is LGHDT and CDR2 is YNNKEL (reference sequence). With V trimmed by 3 bases and J by 3 bases, 7 bases remained unmatched. The CDR3 contains 16 residues. CDR3: CASSQDAGGGYNEQFF. The CDR3 region has the DNA TGTGCCAGCAGCCAGGATGCGGGGGGCGGCTACAATGAGCAGTTCTTC.

The V call is TRBV5-4, the J call TRBJ1-1, with D perhaps TRBD1 (5 bases). The CDR3 is 14 residues long. The V end was cut by 1 base, the J end by 0 bases, with 7 bases between. Germline V gene lookup returns CDR1 SGHNT and CDR2 YYREEE (reference sequence). CDR3 in amino acids: CASSLRGMNTEAFF. In DNA, the CDR3 is TGTGCCAGCAGCTTGAGGGGAATGAACACTGAAGCTTTCTTT. Full variable domain (remainder filled in from reference TRBV5-4 and TRBJ1-1): ETGVTQSPTHLIKTRGQQVTLRCSSQSGHNTVSWYQQALGQGPQFIFQYYREEENGRGNFPPRFSGLQFPNYSSELNVNALELDDSALYLCASSLRGMNTEAFFGQGTRLTVV.

The V and J genes are TRBV21-1 and TRBJ2-3; the D segment call TRBD2 is taken from the table without a DNA check. TRBV21-1 is noted as a pseudogene. This CDR3 has 18 residues. The CDR3 region is CASSKASGRGIHTDTQYF. The CDR3 nucleotides are TGTGCCAGCAGCAAAGCTAGCGGGAGGGGCATACACACAGATACGCAGTATTTT.

This chain links TRBV6-2 or TRBV6-3 with TRBJ1-1; D unresolved. CDR1 is MNHEY and CDR2 is SVGEGT in the germline V gene. V gave up 0 bases and J gave up 2 bases, with 7 bases separating them. The CDR3 loop spans 14 amino acids. The CDR3 loop is CASSYSRANTEAFF. For the CDR3, the DNA is TGTGCCAGCAGTTACTCGAGAGCAAACACTGAAGCTTTCTTT.

Only one count was recorded for this clone. CDR3 amino acids: CASSSATGEFETQYF. Written as DNA, the CDR3 is TGTGCCAGCAGCTCCGCGACAGGGGAGTTTGAGACCCAGTACTTC. This rearrangement joins TRBV5-5 to TRBJ2-5, with 8 nucleotides matching TRBD1. The germline V gene has CDR1 SGHKS and CDR2 YYEKEE (reference sequence). The CDR3 has 15 amino acids. After removal of 3 bases from V and 5 bases from J, the junction contained 9 bases not matched to a gene.

The V gene is TRBV27, the J gene TRBJ2-7, with 12 bases matching TRBD1. There are 14 residues in the CDR3. Germline V lookup: CDR1 MNHEY, CDR2 SMNVEV (reference sequence). Losses at the gene ends were 6 bases for V and 6 bases for J; bases not matched to a gene: 6. CDR3 amino acids: CASRTRDRGREQYF. CDR3 DNA sequence: TGTGCCAGCAGGACCAGGGACAGGGGGCGCGAGCAGTACTTC.

V gene TRBV6-5 combines with J gene TRBJ2-5, with D possibly TRBD2 on 6 matching bases. Trimming pared 0 bases from V and 1 base from J, leaving 9 bases between. The CDR3 is 15 amino acids. The germline V gene has CDR1 MNHEY and CDR2 SVGAGI. The CDR3, as DNA: TGTGCCAGCAGTTACTCAACCGGGGGCCAAGAGACCCAGTACTTC. It translates to CASSYSTGGQETQYF.

The chain uses TRBV5-1 and TRBJ2-1, with TRBD2 matching over 10 bases. This CDR3 has 19 amino acids. V lost 1 base, J lost 4 bases, and 14 bases stayed unmatched. Looked up from germline, CDR1 is SGHRS and CDR2 is YFSETQ. The CDR3 region is CASSLFSGGIPTLYNEQFF. Written as DNA, the CDR3 is TGCGCCAGCAGCTTGTTTAGCGGGGGGATCCCCACCTTATACAATGAGCAGTTCTTC.